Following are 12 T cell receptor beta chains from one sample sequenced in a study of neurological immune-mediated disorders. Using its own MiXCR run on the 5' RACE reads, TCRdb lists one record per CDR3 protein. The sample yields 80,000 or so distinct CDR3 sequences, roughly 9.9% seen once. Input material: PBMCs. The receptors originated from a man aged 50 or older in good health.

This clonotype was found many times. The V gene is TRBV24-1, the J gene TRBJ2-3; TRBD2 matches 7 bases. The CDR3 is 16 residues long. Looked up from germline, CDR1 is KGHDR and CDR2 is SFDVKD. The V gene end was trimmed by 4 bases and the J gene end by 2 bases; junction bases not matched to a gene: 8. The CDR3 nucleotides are TGTGCCACCAGTGACCACTCCCTAGCGGACACAGATACGCAGTATTTT. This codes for CATSDHSLADTDTQYF.

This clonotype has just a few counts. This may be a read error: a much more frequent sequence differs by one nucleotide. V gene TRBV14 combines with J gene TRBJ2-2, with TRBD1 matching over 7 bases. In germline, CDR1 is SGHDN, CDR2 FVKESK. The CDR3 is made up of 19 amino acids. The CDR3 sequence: CVSSPIRPRQGEFTGELFF. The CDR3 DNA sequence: TGTGTCAGCAGCCCGATCCGTCCTCGCCAGGGGGAGTTTACCGGGGAGCTGTTTTTT.

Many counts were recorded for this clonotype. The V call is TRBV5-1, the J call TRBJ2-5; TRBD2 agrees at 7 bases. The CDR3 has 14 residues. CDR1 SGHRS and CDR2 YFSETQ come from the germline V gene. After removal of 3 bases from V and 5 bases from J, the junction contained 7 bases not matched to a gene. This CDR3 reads CASSSETSWETQYF. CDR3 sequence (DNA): TGCGCCAGCAGCTCTGAGACTAGCTGGGAGACCCAGTACTTC.

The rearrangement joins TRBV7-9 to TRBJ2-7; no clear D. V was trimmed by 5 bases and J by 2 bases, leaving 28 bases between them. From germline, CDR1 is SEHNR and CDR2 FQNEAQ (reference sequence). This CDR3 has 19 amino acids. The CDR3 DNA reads TGTGCCAGCAGCACCGAGAGTGTAGGGCGGCTAGTTCCCACCTACGAGCAGTACTTC. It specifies CASSTESVGRLVPTYEQYF.

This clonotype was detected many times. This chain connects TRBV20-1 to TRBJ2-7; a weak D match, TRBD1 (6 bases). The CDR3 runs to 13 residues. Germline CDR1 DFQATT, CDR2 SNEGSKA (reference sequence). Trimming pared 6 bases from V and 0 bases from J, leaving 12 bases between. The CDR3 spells CSALSTGSYEQYF. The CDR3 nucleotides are TGCAGTGCCCTTTCGACAGGCTCCTACGAGCAGTACTTC.

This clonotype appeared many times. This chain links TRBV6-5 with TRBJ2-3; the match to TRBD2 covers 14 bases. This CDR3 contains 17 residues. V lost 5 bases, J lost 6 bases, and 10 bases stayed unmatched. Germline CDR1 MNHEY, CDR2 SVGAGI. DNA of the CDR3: TGTGCCAGCAGTACCGGGACTAGCGGGAGAGGTGTCGATACGCAGTATTTT. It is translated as CASSTGTSGRGVDTQYF.

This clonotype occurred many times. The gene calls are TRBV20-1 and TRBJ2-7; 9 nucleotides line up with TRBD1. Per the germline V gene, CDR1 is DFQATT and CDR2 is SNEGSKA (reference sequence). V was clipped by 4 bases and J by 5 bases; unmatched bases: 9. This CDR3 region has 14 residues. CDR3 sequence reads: CSATLTGGFHEQYF. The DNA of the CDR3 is TGCAGTGCTACCCTGACAGGGGGTTTTCACGAGCAGTACTTC.

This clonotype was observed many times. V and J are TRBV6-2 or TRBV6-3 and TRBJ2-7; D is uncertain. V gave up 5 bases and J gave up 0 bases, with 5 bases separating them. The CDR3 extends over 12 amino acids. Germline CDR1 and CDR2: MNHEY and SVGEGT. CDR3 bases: TGTGCCAGCAGTCGCAGCTCCTACGAGCAGTACTTC. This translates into CASSRSSYEQYF.

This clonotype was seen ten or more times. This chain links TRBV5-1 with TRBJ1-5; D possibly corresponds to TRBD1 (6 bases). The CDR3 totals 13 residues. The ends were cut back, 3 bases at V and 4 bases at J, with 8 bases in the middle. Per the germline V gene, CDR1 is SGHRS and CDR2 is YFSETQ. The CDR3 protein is CASSSGENQPQHF. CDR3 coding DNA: TGCGCCAGCAGCTCAGGGGAAAATCAGCCCCAGCATTTT.

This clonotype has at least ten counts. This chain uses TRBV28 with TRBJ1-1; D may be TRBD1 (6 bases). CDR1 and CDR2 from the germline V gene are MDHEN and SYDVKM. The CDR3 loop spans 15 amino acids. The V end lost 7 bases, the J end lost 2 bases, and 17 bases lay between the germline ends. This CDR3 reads CASNSGAVGNTEAFF. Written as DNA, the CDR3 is TGTGCCAGCAACTCAGGGGCAGTGGGAAACACTGAAGCTTTCTTT.

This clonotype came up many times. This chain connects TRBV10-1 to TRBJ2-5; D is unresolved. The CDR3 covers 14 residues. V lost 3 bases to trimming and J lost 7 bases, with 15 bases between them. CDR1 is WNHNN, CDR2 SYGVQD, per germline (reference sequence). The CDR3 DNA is TGCGCCAGCAGTGATCCAACGATATCTGGGACCCAGTACTTC. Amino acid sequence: CASSDPTISGTQYF.

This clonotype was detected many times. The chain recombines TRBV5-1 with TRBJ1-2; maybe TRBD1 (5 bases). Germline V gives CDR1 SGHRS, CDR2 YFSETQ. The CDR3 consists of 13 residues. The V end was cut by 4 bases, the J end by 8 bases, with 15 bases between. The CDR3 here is CASSTIPGFGYTF. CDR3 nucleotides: TGCGCCAGCAGCACGATCCCAGGGTTCGGCTACACCTTC.